This T cell receptor beta chain appears in the sequencing data of a study of shared clonotypes between healthy human individuals. Donors included only healthy HIV-negative adults lacking recent acute infections or vaccinations. Study-level findings and limits: It was expected that sequencing depth would affect clonotype sharing among donors.

In the case of this clone: Its antigen remains unidentified.

CDR3 size: 14 residues. Per germline, CDR1 LNHDA and CDR2 SQIVND (reference sequence). Trimming removed 0 bases at V and 4 bases at J, with 9 bases between. TCRdb's table, derived via immunoSEQ multiplex PCR, lists solely in-frame clones and lacks some. The sample carries hundreds of thousands of clones, about 74% recorded once. The sequenced sample consisted of memory CD4+ T cells sorted from blood. As for subset: CD45RA-negative fraction. The genes are TRBV19 and TRBJ1-2; unclear D gene. The TCR sequence derives from a man aged 25-40 years in good health. This CDR3 reads CASSIDSRRYGYTF. CDR3 sequence (DNA): TGTGCCAGTAGTATAGACAGCCGGCGCTATGGCTACACCTTC.